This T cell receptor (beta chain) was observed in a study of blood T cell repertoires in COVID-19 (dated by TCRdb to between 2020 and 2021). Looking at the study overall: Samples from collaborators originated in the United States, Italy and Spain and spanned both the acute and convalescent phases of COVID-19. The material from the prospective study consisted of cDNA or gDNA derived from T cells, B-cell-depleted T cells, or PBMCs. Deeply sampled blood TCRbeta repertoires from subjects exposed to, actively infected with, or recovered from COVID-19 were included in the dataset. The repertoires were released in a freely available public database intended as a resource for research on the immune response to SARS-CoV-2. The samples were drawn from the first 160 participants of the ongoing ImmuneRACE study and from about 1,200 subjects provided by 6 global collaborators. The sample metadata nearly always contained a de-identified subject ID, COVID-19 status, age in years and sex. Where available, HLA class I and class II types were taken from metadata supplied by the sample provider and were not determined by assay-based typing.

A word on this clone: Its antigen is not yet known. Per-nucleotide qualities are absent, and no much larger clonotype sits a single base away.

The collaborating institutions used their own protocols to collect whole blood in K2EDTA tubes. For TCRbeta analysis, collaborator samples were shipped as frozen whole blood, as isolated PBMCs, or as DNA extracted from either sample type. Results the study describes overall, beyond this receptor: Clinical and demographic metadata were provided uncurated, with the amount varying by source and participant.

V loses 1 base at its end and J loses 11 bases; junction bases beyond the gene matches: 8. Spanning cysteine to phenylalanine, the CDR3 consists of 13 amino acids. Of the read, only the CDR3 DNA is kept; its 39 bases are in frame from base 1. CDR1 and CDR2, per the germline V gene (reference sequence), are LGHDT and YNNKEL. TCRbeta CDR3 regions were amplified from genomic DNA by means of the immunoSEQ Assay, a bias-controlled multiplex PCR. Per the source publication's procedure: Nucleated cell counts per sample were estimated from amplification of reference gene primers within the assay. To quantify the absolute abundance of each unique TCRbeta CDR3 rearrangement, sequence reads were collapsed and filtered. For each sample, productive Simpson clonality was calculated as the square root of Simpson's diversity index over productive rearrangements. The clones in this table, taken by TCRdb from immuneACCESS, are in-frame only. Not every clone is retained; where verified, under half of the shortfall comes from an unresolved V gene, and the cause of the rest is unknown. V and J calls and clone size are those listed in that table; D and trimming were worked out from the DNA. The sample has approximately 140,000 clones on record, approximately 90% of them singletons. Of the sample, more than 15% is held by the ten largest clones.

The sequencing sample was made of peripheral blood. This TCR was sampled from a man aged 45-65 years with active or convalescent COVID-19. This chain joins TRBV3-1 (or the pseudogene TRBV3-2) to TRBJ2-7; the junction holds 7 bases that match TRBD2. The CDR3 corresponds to CASSQGGGTREYF. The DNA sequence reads TGTGCCAGCAGCCAAGGGGGGGGGACTCGGGAGTACTTC.